This TCR beta chain was captured in a study of identical twins. Study-wide results and limits: Beta out-of-frame sequences showed weaker excess twin sharing.

Using its own MiXCR run on the 5' RACE reads, TCRdb lists one record per CDR3 protein. The data contain 1.5 million to 2 million distinct CDR3 sequences, 25% to 35% of them singletons. This clonotype was observed a few times. Its antigen is still unknown. V was cut by 5 bases and J by 1 base, with 12 bases left in between. Looked up from germline, CDR1 is SNHLY and CDR2 is FYNNEI. This CDR3 is built from 14 residues. Sample: cord blood. J is TRBJ2-7 and V is TRBV2, with D perhaps matching TRBD1 or TRBD2 (6 bases each). This TCR was sampled from a newborn girl in good health. The CDR3 DNA follows: TGTGCCAGCAGTTGGCAGGGGACTTCCTACGAGCAGTACTTC. Amino acid sequence: CASSWQGTSYEQYF.